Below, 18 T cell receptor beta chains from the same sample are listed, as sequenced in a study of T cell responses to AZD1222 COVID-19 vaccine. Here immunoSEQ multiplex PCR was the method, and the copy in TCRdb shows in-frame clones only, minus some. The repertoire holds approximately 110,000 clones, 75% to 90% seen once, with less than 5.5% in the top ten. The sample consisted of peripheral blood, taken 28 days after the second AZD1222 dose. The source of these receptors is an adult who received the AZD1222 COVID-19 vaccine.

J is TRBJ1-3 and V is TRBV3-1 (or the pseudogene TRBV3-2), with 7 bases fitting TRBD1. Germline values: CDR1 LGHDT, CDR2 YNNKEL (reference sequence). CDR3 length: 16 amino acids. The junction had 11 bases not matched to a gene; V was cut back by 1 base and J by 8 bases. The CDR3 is CASSQGGSFQGDTIYF. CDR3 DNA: TGTGCCAGCAGCCAAGGTGGGAGTTTTCAGGGGGACACCATATATTTT.

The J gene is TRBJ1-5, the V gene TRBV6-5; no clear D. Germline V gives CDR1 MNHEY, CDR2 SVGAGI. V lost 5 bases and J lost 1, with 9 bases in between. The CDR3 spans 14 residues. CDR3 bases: TGTGCCAGCAGTCCTACAGCGAGCAATCAGCCCCAGCATTTT. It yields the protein CASSPTASNQPQHF.

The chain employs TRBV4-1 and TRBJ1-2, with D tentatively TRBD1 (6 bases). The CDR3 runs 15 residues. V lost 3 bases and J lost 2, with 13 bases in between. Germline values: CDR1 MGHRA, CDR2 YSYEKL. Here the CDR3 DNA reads TGCGCCAGCAGCCACCAGACAGGAACAAACTATGGCTACACCTTC. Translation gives CASSHQTGTNYGYTF.

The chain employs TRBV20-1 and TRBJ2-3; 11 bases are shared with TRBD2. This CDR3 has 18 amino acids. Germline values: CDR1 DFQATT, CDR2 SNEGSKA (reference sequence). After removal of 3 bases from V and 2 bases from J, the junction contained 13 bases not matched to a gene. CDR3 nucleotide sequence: TGCAGTGCTAGTGGTCCCACTAGCGGGGGATTTCTCACAGATACGCAGTATTTT. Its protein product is CSASGPTSGGFLTDTQYF.

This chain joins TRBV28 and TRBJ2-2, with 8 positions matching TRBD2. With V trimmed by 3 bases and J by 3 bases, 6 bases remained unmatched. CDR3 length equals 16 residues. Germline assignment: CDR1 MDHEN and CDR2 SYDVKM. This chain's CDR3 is CASSFAGGLDTGELFF. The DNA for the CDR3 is TGTGCCAGCAGTTTTGCGGGGGGTCTGGACACCGGGGAGCTGTTTTTT.

CDR3 nucleotide sequence: TGTGCCAGCATTCAAAGTTGGGAAGCTTTCTTT. This translates into CASIQSWEAFF. J is TRBJ1-1 and V is TRBV28; no reliable D call. V lost 7 bases to trimming and J lost 8 bases, with 11 bases between them. The CDR3 is 11 amino acids. Germline CDR1 MDHEN, CDR2 SYDVKM.

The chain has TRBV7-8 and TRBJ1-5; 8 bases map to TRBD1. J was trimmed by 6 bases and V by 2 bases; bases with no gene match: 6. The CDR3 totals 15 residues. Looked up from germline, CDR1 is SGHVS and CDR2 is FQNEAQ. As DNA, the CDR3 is TGTGCCAGCAGCTTATTGGCAGGGGGCGGTCAGCCCCAGCATTTT. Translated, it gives CASSLLAGGGQPQHF.

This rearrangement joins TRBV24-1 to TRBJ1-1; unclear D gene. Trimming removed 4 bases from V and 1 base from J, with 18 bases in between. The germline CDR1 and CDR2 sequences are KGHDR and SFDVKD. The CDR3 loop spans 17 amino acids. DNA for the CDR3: TGTGCCACCAGTGACCTCAAGACTGGTTACCGGAACACTGAAGCTTTCTTT. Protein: CATSDLKTGYRNTEAFF.

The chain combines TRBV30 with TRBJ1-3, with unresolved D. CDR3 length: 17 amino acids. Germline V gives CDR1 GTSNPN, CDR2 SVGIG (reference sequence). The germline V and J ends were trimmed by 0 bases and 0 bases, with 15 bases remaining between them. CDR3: CAWSVRGPTSSGNTIYF. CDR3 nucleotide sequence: TGTGCCTGGAGTGTACGAGGACCTACTAGCTCTGGAAACACCATATATTTT.

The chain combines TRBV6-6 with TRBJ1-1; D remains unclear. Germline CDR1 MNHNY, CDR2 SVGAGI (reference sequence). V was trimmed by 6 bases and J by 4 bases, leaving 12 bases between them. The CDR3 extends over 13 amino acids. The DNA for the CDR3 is TGTGCCAGCAGAGTAGGGTTTGGCACTGAAGCTTTCTTT. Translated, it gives CASRVGFGTEAFF.

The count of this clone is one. Here the CDR3 DNA reads TGTGCCAGCAGCTCAGGTTTCAATGAGCAGTTCTTC. It encodes CASSSGFNEQFF. The chain links TRBV7-9 to TRBJ2-1; D is uncertain. The CDR3 totals 12 residues. V lost 4 bases and J lost 6, with 7 bases in between. Germline CDR1 and CDR2: SEHNR and FQNEAQ (reference sequence).

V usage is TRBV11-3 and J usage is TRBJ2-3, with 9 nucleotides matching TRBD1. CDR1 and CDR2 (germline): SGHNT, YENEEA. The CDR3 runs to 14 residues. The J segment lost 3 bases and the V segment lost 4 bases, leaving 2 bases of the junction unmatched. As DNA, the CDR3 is TGTGCCAGCAGCTCTGGACAGGGGACAGATACGCAGTATTTT. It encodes CASSSGQGTDTQYF.

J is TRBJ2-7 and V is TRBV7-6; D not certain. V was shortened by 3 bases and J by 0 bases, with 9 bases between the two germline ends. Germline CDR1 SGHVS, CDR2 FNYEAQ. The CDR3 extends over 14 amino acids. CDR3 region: CASSFTPASYEQYF. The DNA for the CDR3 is TGTGCCAGCAGCTTCACTCCCGCCTCCTACGAGCAGTACTTC.

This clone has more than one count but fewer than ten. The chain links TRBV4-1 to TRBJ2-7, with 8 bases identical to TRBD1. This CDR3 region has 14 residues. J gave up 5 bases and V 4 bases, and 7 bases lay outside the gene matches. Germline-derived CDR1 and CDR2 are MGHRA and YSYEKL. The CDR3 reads CASSLPGQVHEQYF. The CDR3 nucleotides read TGCGCCAGCAGCCTCCCGGGACAGGTCCACGAGCAGTACTTC.

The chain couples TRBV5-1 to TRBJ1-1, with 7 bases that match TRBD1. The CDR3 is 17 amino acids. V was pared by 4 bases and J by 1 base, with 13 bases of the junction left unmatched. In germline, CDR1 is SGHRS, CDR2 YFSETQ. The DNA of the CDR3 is TGCGCCAGCAGCCTGGAGACAGGGCGGGTAGGGAACACTGAAGCTTTCTTT. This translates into CASSLETGRVGNTEAFF.

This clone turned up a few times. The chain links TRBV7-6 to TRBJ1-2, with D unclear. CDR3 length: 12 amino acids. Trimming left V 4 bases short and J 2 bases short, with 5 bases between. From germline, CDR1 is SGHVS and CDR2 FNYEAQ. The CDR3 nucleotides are TGTGCCAGCAGCTCTGGGAACTATGGCTACACCTTC. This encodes CASSSGNYGYTF.

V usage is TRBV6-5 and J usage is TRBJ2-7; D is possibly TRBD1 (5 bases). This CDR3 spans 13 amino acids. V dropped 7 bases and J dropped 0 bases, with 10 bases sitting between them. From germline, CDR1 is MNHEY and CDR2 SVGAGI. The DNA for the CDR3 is TGTGCCAGCACCCTTAGGGGCTCCTACGAGCAGTACTTC. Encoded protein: CASTLRGSYEQYF.

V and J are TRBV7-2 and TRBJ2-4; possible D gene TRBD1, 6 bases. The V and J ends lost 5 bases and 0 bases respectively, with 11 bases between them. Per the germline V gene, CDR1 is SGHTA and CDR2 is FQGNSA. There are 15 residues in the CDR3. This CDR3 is CASSVGGIAKNIQYF. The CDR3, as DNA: TGTGCCAGCAGCGTAGGGGGTATAGCCAAAAACATTCAGTACTTC.